This note documents a single TCR beta chain sequence. Its antigen is still unknown. The data stem from a study of T cells in localized non-small cell lung cancer. Regarding the study as a whole: Higher adjacent-lung clonality was associated with shorter survival.

Clones were sequenced by immunoSEQ multiplex PCR, and TCRdb holds only the in-frame ones, with some missing. Counted here are roughly 31,000 clones, roughly nine tenths occurring once; the ten biggest clones make up approximately 10%. The V gene lost 1 base and the J gene lost 5 bases, with 14 bases spanning the gap. Germline-derived CDR1 and CDR2 are MGHRA and YSYEKL. The CDR3 runs 16 residues. The sequence was collected from a woman aged 40-70 years with stage I lung adenocarcinoma. Sequenced material: peripheral blood, taken before any cancer treatment. V usage is TRBV4-1 and J usage is TRBJ1-4; D might be TRBD1 (5 bases). The CDR3 here is CASSQGPGGLNEKLFF. The DNA for the CDR3 is TGCGCCAGCAGCCAAGGCCCCGGGGGTCTGAATGAAAAACTGTTTTTT.